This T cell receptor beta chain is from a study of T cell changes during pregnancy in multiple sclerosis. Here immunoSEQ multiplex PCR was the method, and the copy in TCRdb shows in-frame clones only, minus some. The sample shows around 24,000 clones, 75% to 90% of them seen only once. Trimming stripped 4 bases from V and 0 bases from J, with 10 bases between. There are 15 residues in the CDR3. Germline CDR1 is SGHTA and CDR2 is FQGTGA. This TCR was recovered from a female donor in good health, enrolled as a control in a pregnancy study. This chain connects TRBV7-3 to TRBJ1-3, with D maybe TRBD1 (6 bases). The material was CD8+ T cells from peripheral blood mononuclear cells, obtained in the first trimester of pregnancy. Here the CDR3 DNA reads TGTGCCAGCAGCTACGGACAGAGCTCTGGAAACACCATATATTTT. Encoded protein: CASSYGQSSGNTIYF.